The entry below gives a single T cell receptor beta chain sequence along with its context. Its antigen is undetermined. With 5 bases removed from V and 1 base from J, the gap between germline ends came to 22 bases. CDR1 MDHEN and CDR2 SYDVKM come from the germline V gene. The CDR3 loop spans 18 amino acids. This specimen comes from a study of regulatory T cells in long-lasting Graves disease. Findings of the study overall: Comparison showed that persistent patients shared more public clonotypes (about 2,700) than new patients (966). Persistent disease showed a preference for TRBV28, TRBJ1-2 and TRBJ2-5.

As for time point: persistent/refractory GD, antithyroid drugs over 5 years with positive TRAb. The authors made the TCR library using RNA they extracted from PBMCs. An endocrinology department in Xi'an, China, supplied the patients. In building TCR beta libraries, iRepertoire HTBI primers were used together with Arm-PCR of CDR3 regions. Methods used by the authors: Taken together, the samples had fewer than 70 TRBV and around 14 TRBJ segments identified. TCRdb reprocessed the multiplex PCR reads via MiXCR and lists one record per CDR3 protein. None of the V and J calls come from the authors' own analysis; TCRdb made them. The table shows about 470,000 distinct CDR3 sequences, with roughly 21% occurring only once.

This TCR was sampled from a female donor with Graves disease. Sequencing was performed on peripheral blood mononuclear cells (PBMCs), taken when the disease was refractory, from a patient treated with antithyroid drugs. The chain employs TRBV28 and TRBJ2-3; D possibly corresponds to TRBD1 (6 bases). CDR3 protein: CASSPPRGSLRGTDTQYF. DNA for the CDR3: TGTGCCAGCAGTCCGCCCAGGGGCTCCTTAAGGGGCACAGATACGCAGTATTTT.